Only one count was recorded for the clone carrying this T cell receptor beta chain. Its antigen is undetermined. Deletions cut 4 bases from V and 2 bases from J, with 11 bases between. Germline CDR1 reads GTSNPN; CDR2 reads SVGIG (reference sequence). The CDR3 loop spans 14 amino acids. This sample's time point: blood from clinic visit 5 months post-surgery; TSC patient then seizure free. Surgery cases with the highest brain T cell transcript signatures were chosen for sequencing. Pre-surgery treatment included at least one anti-epileptic drug. This sample is part of a study of brain T cells in children with intractable seizures. Data came from immunoSEQ multiplex PCR; TCRdb stores just in-frame clones and leaves some out. The table includes about 350,000 clones, over 90% detected once. General study findings and limits: Viral specificity was inferred only from CDR3 similarity; HCMV serostatus was unknown. Pre-surgery blood may have been undersampled, hiding some clones.

The sequence was collected from a boy under two years old with tuberous sclerosis and intractable seizures. Sequenced material: peripheral blood, taken around 5 months after surgery. The chain links TRBV30 to TRBJ1-4, with unresolved D. This CDR3 is CAWNLGSTNEKLFF. DNA for the CDR3: TGTGCCTGGAATCTGGGGTCGACTAATGAAAAACTGTTTTTT.